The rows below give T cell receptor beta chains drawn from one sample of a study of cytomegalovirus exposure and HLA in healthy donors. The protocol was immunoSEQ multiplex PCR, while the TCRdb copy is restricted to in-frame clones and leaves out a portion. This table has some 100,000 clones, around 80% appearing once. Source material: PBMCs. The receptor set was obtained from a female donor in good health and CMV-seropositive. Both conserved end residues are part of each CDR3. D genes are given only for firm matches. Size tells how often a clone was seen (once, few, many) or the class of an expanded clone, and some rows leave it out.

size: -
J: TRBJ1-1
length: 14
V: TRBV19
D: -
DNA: TGTGCCAGTAGTGCCCCAGGGTACAACACTGAAGCTTTCTTT
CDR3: CASSAPGYNTEAFF

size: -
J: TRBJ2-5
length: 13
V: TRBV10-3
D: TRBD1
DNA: TGTGCCATCAGGGCGACAGGGAGAGAGACCCAGTACTTC
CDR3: CAIRATGRETQYF

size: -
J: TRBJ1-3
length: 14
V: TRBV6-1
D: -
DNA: TGTGCCAGCAGTGAACGGGGCTCTGGAAACACCATATATTTT
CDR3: CASSERGSGNTIYF

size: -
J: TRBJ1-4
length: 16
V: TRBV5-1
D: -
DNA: TGCGCCAGCAGCCCCTCGCGGGGAATGACTAATGAAAAACTGTTTTTT
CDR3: CASSPSRGMTNEKLFF

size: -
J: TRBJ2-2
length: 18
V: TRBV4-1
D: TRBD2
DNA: TGCGCCAGCAGCCGGCGCGACCTAGCGGGTGAGAACACCGGGGAGCTGTTTTTT
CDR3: CASSRRDLAGENTGELFF

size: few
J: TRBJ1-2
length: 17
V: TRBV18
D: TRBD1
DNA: TGTGCCAGCTCACCAAGGTCCTGGCCAGGGGGAATCTATGGCTACACCTTC
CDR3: CASSPRSWPGGIYGYTF

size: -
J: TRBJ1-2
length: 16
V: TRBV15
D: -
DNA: TGTGCCACCAGCAGAGATAGGCAGGATGCTTACTATGGCTACACCTTC
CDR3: CATSRDRQDAYYGYTF

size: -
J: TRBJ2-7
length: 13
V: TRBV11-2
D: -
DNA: TGTGCCAGCAGCTTGCACGGCTCCTACGAGCAGTACTTC
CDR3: CASSLHGSYEQYF

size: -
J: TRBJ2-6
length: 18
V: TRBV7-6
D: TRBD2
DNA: TGTGCCAGCAGCTTTGGGGGACTAGCCCGCTCTGGGGCCAACGTCCTGACTTTC
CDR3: CASSFGGLARSGANVLTF

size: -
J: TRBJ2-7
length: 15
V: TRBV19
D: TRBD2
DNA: TGTGCCAGTAGTATTCGGATAGCGGGTCACTACGAGCAGTACTTC
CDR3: CASSIRIAGHYEQYF

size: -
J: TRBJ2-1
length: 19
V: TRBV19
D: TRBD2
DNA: TGTGCCAGTAGTATCTTCGGGGGGAGGGCCTTGAGCTCCTACAATGAGCAGTTCTTC
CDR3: CASSIFGGRALSSYNEQFF

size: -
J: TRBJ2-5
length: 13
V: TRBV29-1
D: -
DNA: TGCAGCGTTGATGCGACACCCCAAGAGACCCAGTACTTC
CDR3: CSVDATPQETQYF

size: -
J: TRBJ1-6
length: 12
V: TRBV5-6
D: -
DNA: TGTGCCAGCAGCCTCATCCGGTCACCCCTCCACTTT
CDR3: CASSLIRSPLHF

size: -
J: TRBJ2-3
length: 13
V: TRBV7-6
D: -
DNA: TGTGCCAGCAGCTTAGGTTGGGCAGTCCCGCAGTATTTT
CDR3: CASSLGWAVPQYF

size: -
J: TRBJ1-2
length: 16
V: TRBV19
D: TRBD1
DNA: TGTGCCTCCGCGAGGGCAAGGGGACAGGGGCGTTTGGGCTACACCTTC
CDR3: CASARARGQGRLGYTF

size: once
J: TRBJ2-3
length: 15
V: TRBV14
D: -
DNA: TGTGCCAGCAGCCAACAACGGGTGAGCACAGATACGCAGTATTTT
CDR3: CASSQQRVSTDTQYF

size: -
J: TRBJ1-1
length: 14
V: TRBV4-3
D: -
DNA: TGCGCCAGCAGCCAACTCGTTGACTTCGCTGAAGCTTTCTTT
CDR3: CASSQLVDFAEAFF

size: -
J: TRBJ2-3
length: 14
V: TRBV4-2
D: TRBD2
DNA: TGTGCCAGCAGCCAAGTACTAGCGGGAGTAGGGCAGTATTTT
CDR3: CASSQVLAGVGQYF

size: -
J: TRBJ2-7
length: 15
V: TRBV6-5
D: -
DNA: TGTGCCAGCAGTTCCCCTGGACAGACACGCTACGAGCAGTACTTC
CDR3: CASSSPGQTRYEQYF

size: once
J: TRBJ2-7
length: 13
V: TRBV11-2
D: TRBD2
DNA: TGTGCCAGCAGCTTAGGACGGGGGGTCGAGCAGTACTTC
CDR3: CASSLGRGVEQYF

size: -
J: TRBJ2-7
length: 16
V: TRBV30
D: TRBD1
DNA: TGTGCCTGGAGTGTTGGGGGGACAGGGGCGGTGTACGAGCAGTACTTC
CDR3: CAWSVGGTGAVYEQYF

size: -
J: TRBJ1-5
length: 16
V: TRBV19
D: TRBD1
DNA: TGTGCCAGTAGTAAAACAAGACAGGGTGGCAATCAGCCCCAGCATTTT
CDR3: CASSKTRQGGNQPQHF

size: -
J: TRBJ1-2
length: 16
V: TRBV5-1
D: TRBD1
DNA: TGCGCCAGCAGCTCATATCCGGGACAGGGAACGCATGGCTACACCTTC
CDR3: CASSSYPGQGTHGYTF

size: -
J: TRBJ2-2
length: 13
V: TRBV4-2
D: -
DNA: TGTGCCAGCAGCCAAACTACCACCGGGGAGCTGTTTTTT
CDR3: CASSQTTTGELFF

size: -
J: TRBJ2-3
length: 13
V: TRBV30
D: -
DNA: TGTGCCTGGAGCTATACTAGAACAGATACGCAGTATTTT
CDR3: CAWSYTRTDTQYF

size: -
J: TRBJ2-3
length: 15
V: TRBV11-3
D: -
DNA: TGTGCCAGCAGCCCCAGCGTATCTAGCACAGATACGCAGTATTTT
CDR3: CASSPSVSSTDTQYF

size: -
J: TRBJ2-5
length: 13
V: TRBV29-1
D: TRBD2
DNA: TGCAGCGTTCTGACTAGCGGCCAAGAGACCCAGTACTTC
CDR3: CSVLTSGQETQYF

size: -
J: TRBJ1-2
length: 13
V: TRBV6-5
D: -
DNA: TGTGCCAGCAGTTCAAGTGGCAACTATGGCTACACCTTC
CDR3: CASSSSGNYGYTF

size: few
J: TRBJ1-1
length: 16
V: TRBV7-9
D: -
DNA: TGTGCCAGCAGCTGGGAGCAATTTTCGTCGGAAACTGGAGCTTTCTTT
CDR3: CASSWEQFSSETGAFF

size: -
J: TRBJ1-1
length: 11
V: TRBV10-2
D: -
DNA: TGCGCCAGCAGTGGGGGCATATCAGCTTTCTTT
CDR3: CASSGGISAFF

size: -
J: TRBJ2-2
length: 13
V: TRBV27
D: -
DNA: TGTGCCAGCCGCCAACAGGGACCCGGGGAGCTGTTTTTT
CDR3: CASRQQGPGELFF

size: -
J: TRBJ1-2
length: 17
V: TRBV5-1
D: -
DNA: TGCGCCAGCAGCACGGGACGGACAGTCAGCCTAGATCATGGCTACACCTTC
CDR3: CASSTGRTVSLDHGYTF

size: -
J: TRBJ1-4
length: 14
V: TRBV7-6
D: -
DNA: TGTGCCAGCAGCTTAGGTCCAGGTGGGGAAAAACTGTTTTTT
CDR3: CASSLGPGGEKLFF

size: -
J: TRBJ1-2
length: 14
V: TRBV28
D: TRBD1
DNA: TGTGCCAGCAGTACCCAGACAGGGGGCGGCGGCTACACCTTC
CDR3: CASSTQTGGGGYTF

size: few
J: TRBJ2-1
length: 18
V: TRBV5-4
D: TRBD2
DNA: TGTGCCAGCAGACCTCCCGGGTTAACTAGCGGGAGGGGGAATGAGCAGTTCTTC
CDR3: CASRPPGLTSGRGNEQFF

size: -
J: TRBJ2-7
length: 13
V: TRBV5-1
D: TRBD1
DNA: TGCGCCAGCAGCCCGACAGGGTTGCACGAGCAGTACTTC
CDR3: CASSPTGLHEQYF

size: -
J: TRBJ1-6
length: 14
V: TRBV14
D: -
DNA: TGTGCCAGCAGCCAACAGGGTGATAATTCACCCCTCCACTTT
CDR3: CASSQQGDNSPLHF

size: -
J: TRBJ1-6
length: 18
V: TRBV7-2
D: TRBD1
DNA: TGTGCCAGCAGCTCCCGACAGGGGGATTGGGCCTATAATTCACCCCTCCACTTT
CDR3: CASSSRQGDWAYNSPLHF

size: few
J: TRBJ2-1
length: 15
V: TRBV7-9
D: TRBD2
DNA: TGTGCCAGCAGCTTGCGGGGGGGTCTACGCGATGAGCAGTTCTTC
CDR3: CASSLRGGLRDEQFF

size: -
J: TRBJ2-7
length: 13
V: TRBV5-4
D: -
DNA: TGTGCCAGCATGCCTAGCCGGGGGAACGAGCAGTACTTC
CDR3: CASMPSRGNEQYF

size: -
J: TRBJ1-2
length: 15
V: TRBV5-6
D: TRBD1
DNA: TGTGCCAGCAGCTTGCTAGGACAGGGGGTGTTTGGCTACACCTTC
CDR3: CASSLLGQGVFGYTF

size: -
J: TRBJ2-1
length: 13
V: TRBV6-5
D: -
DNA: TGTGCCAGCAGTTTCAGGGCCAACAATGAGCAGTTCTTC
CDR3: CASSFRANNEQFF

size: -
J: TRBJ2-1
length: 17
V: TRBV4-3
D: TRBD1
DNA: TGCGCCAGCAGCCAAAACAACAGGGGAACTCCTCGAGGTGAGCAGTTCTTC
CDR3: CASSQNNRGTPRGEQFF

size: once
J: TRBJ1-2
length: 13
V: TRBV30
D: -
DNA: TGTGCCGGAAACAGGGTGGACAACTATGGCTACACCTTC
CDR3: CAGNRVDNYGYTF

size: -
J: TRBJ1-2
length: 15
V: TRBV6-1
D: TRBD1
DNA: TGTGCCAGCAGCTTCGACAGGGGATATGGCTATGGCTACACCTTC
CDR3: CASSFDRGYGYGYTF

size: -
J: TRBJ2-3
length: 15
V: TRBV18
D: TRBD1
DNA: TGTGCCAGCTCACCCCGGGACAGGGTACCAGATACGCAGTATTTT
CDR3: CASSPRDRVPDTQYF

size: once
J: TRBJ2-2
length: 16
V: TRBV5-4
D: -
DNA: TGTGCCAGCAGCGCCCCCAGGGCCCTAGATGGCGGGGAGCTGTTTTTT
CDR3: CASSAPRALDGGELFF

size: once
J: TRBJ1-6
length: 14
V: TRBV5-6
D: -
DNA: TGTGCCAGCAGGGCCGGAGGGGTGAGGTCACCCCTCCACTTT
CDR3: CASRAGGVRSPLHF

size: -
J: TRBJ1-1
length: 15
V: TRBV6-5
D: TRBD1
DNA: TGTGCCAGCAGTTACCCCGGGACAGGGGGCTCTGAAGCTTTCTTT
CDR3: CASSYPGTGGSEAFF

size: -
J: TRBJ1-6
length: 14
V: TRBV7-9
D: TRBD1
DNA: TGTGCCAGCAGCGGACAGGGGGGTGGTTCACCCCTCCACTTT
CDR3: CASSGQGGGSPLHF

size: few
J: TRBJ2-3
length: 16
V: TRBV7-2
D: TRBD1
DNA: TGTGCCAGCAGCCCTCAGGGGACAGGGGGTGCAGATACGCAGTATTTT
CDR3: CASSPQGTGGADTQYF

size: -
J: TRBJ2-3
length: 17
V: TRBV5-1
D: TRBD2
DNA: TGCGCCAGCAGCTTGAGCGGGGGGGCCTCGGACACAGATATGCAGTATTTT
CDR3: CASSLSGGASDTDMQYF

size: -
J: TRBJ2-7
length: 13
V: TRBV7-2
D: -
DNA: TGTGCCAGCAGCCAGGACACTTACTACGAGCAGTACTTC
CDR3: CASSQDTYYEQYF

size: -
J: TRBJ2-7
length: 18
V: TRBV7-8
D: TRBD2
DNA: TGTGCCAGCAGCTTAGGCCCCACGACTAGCGGGAGGGCCGCCGAGCAGTACTTC
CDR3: CASSLGPTTSGRAAEQYF

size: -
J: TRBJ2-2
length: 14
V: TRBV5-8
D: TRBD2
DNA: TGTGCCATCCAGACTAGCGGGAGGGACGGGGAGCTGTTTTTT
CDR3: CAIQTSGRDGELFF

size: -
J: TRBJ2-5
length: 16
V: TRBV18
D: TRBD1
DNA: TGTGCCAGCTCACCGCGGGACAGGGGTTCCCAGGAGACCCAGTACTTC
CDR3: CASSPRDRGSQETQYF

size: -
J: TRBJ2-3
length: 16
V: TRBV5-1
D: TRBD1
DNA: TGCGCCAGCAGCTTGGCCTCTACAGGGGGCGCGGATACGCAGTATTTT
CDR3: CASSLASTGGADTQYF

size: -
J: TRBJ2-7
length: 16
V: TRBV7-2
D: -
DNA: TGTGCCAGCAGCCAGACCGGGGGGCTGGATCCCTACGAGCAGTACTTC
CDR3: CASSQTGGLDPYEQYF

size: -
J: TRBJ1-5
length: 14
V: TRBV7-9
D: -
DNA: TGTGCCAGCAGCTTAACGGGTGGCAATCAGCCCCAGCATTTT
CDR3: CASSLTGGNQPQHF